These T cell receptor beta chains were read from a single sample in a study of T-cell memory formation after mild COVID-19. One entry per CDR3 protein results from TCRdb running MiXCR on the 5' RACE reads. In the table there are hundreds of thousands of distinct CDR3 sequences, about 16% of which are singletons. Sequencing used PBMCs or a T cell subset sorted from them (not recorded which). The receptors come from a man between 18 and 29 years old who had mild COVID-19 (a few samples of this study predate the infection). Cell type and time point are not known. Both conserved end residues are part of each CDR3. D genes are given only for firm matches. Clone size is stated in some rows and not others, as once, few, many or a class when expanded.

j_gene: TRBJ1-1; d_gene: TRBD1; abundance: few; v_gene: TRBV7-9; CDR3aa: CASSTKGQGGSEAFF; CDR3nt: TGTGCCAGCAGCACGAAAGGACAGGGCGGTTCAGAAGCTTTCTTT
j_gene: TRBJ1-2; d_gene: TRBD1; abundance: .; v_gene: TRBV25-1; CDR3aa: CASSEQTGQSYGYTF; CDR3nt: TGTGCCAGCAGTGAACAAACGGGACAGAGCTATGGCTACACCTTC
j_gene: TRBJ2-3; d_gene: .; abundance: many; v_gene: TRBV7-3; CDR3aa: CASSLMPRVGADTQYF; CDR3nt: TGTGCCAGCAGCTTAATGCCGCGGGTAGGGGCAGATACGCAGTATTTT
j_gene: TRBJ2-7; d_gene: TRBD1; abundance: .; v_gene: TRBV4-2; CDR3aa: CASSNRGVSYEQYF; CDR3nt: TGTGCCAGCAGTAACAGGGGAGTCTCCTACGAGCAGTACTTC
j_gene: TRBJ2-7; d_gene: TRBD2; abundance: .; v_gene: TRBV5-8; CDR3aa: CASSSGPGGYEQYF; CDR3nt: TGTGCCAGCAGCTCGGGCCCGGGGGGATACGAGCAGTACTTC
j_gene: TRBJ1-1; d_gene: TRBD1; abundance: few; v_gene: TRBV5-1; CDR3aa: CASSLNQGGSNTEAFF; CDR3nt: TGCGCCAGCAGCTTAAACCAGGGGGGTTCGAACACTGAAGCTTTCTTT
j_gene: TRBJ1-4; d_gene: .; abundance: few; v_gene: TRBV20-1; CDR3aa: CSAQGGKDEKLFF; CDR3nt: TGCAGCGCCCAGGGAGGGAAGGATGAAAAACTGTTTTTT
j_gene: TRBJ2-7; d_gene: .; abundance: many; v_gene: TRBV4-1; CDR3aa: CASSQELRAKRREQYF; CDR3nt: TGCGCCAGCAGCCAAGAATTAAGGGCCAAACGGAGGGAGCAGTACTTC
j_gene: TRBJ2-3; d_gene: .; abundance: many; v_gene: TRBV20-1; CDR3aa: CSAKGLGTDTQYF; CDR3nt: TGCAGTGCCAAGGGACTTGGCACAGATACGCAGTATTTT
j_gene: TRBJ2-2; d_gene: TRBD2; abundance: .; v_gene: TRBV6-5; CDR3aa: CASRHPQRGGLFRTGELFF; CDR3nt: TGTGCCAGCAGGCACCCCCAGCGGGGGGGCCTATTTCGCACCGGGGAGCTGTTTTTT
j_gene: TRBJ2-4; d_gene: TRBD1; abundance: .; v_gene: TRBV2; CDR3aa: CASSPGQVGNIQYF; CDR3nt: TGTGCCAGCAGCCCCGGACAGGTCGGGAACATTCAGTACTTC